A single sample is the source of the 13 T cell receptor beta chains below, sequenced in a study of cytomegalovirus exposure and HLA in healthy donors. Assay used: immunoSEQ multiplex PCR; TCRdb lists only in-frame clones, some missing. The sample records 78,000 or so clones, 90% to 97% being singletons. Material: PBMCs. The receptors here all came from a man between 18 and 35 years old in good health and CMV-seropositive.

The chain has TRBV29-1 and TRBJ2-2, with 10 positions matching TRBD1. The germline gives CDR1 SQVTM, CDR2 ANQGSEA. V trimming: 0 bases; J trimming: 7 bases; junction bases outside the gene matches: 8. The CDR3 has 16 residues. In nucleotides, the CDR3 is TGCAGCGTTGAAGATCCGGGACAGGGGTCTAACGGGGAGCTGTTTTTT. This sequence encodes CSVEDPGQGSNGELFF.

The chain employs TRBV11-2 and TRBJ2-7; 14 nucleotides match TRBD2. The CDR3 is 15 amino acids. V lost 5 bases, J lost 2 bases, and 2 bases stayed unmatched. Germline CDR1 is SGHAT and CDR2 is FQNNGV. Here the CDR3 DNA reads TGTGCCAGCAGCCGACTAGCGGGAGGGCCCTACGAGCAGTACTTC. It translates to CASSRLAGGPYEQYF.

V usage is TRBV19 and J usage is TRBJ1-2; TRBD1 might be the D (5 bases). Deletions cut 5 bases from V and 4 bases from J, with 8 bases between. The CDR3 is made up of 12 amino acids. Looked up from germline, CDR1 is LNHDA and CDR2 is SQIVND (reference sequence). CDR3 nucleotides: TGTGCCAGTAGTTACAGGTCCTATGGCTACACCTTC. Translated: CASSYRSYGYTF.

The gene calls are TRBV5-4 and TRBJ2-1; 8 nucleotides line up with TRBD2. CDR1 and CDR2 (germline): SGHNT, YYREEE (reference sequence). V gave up 5 bases and J gave up 6 bases; unmatched junction bases: 7. CDR3 length equals 14 residues. CDR3 protein: CASSLSGMFNEQFF. CDR3 nucleotides: TGTGCCAGCAGTCTTAGCGGGATGTTCAATGAGCAGTTCTTC.

The CDR3 here is CASSYHGAEQYF. The CDR3 nucleotides are TGTGCCAGCAGTTATCATGGGGCCGAGCAGTACTTC. This chain links TRBV6-5 with TRBJ2-7; a weak D match, TRBD1 (5 bases). The CDR3 sequence is 12 residues long. V was clipped by 3 bases and J by 6 bases, with 9 bases between them. Germline-derived CDR1 and CDR2 are MNHEY and SVGAGI.

The chain combines TRBV5-1 with TRBJ1-1, with a weak D call TRBD1 (5 bases). Trimming took off 0 bases at V and 1 base at J, with 10 bases between the two ends. In germline, CDR1 is SGHRS, CDR2 YFSETQ. CDR3 size: 15 residues. Here the CDR3 reads CASSLAQGWNTEAFF. The CDR3 DNA reads TGCGCCAGCAGCTTGGCCCAGGGCTGGAACACTGAAGCTTTCTTT.

V is TRBV5-1 and J is TRBJ2-3; 7 bases fit TRBD2. V lost 4 bases, J lost 6 bases, and 11 bases stayed unmatched. Looked up from germline, CDR1 is SGHRS and CDR2 is YFSETQ. This CDR3 is 15 amino acids long. The CDR3 protein is CASSQGPEGGDTQYF. The CDR3 region has the DNA TGCGCCAGCAGCCAAGGGCCAGAGGGAGGGGATACGCAGTATTTT.

V usage is TRBV29-1 and J usage is TRBJ1-1, with 7 nucleotides matching TRBD1. Looked up from germline, CDR1 is SQVTM and CDR2 is ANQGSEA. The ends lost 0 bases at V and 5 bases at J; junction bases unmatched: 6. This CDR3 contains 14 residues. The CDR3: CSVEDEGRGTEAFF. The DNA for the CDR3 is TGCAGCGTTGAAGATGAGGGCAGGGGGACTGAAGCTTTCTTT.

The chain couples TRBV28 to TRBJ1-3, with D unclear. Trimming stripped 7 bases from V and 0 bases from J, with 10 bases between. CDR3 size: 14 residues. Germline V lookup: CDR1 MDHEN, CDR2 SYDVKM. The CDR3 protein is CASTRANSGNTIYF. In DNA, the CDR3 is TGTGCCAGCACACGCGCTAACTCTGGAAACACCATATATTTT.

The CDR3 sequence is CASRPHATNEKLFF. CDR3 bases: TGTGCCAGCAGGCCACACGCAACTAATGAAAAACTGTTTTTT. The gene calls are TRBV7-2 and TRBJ1-4; the D is unclear. Trimming left V 6 bases short and J 0 bases short, with 8 bases between. The germline V gene has CDR1 SGHTA and CDR2 FQGNSA. The CDR3 loop spans 14 amino acids.

The sample holds one count of this clone. The chain is built from TRBV29-1 and TRBJ2-7; tentatively, D is TRBD2 (5 bases). The V end lost 6 bases, the J end lost 0 bases, and 12 bases lay between the germline ends. From germline, CDR1 is SQVTM and CDR2 ANQGSEA. The CDR3 covers 13 residues. The CDR3 sequence is CSVEDSSSYEQYF. For the CDR3, the DNA is TGCAGCGTAGAGGACTCAAGCTCCTACGAGCAGTACTTC.

J is TRBJ2-3 and V is TRBV18; D call uncertain. Trimming removed 1 base from V and 2 bases from J, with 7 bases in between. The CDR3 is made up of 14 amino acids. The germline CDR1 and CDR2 sequences are KGHSH and LQKENI. CDR3 nucleotide sequence: TGTGCCAGCTCACCACGGCCATCCACAGATACGCAGTATTTT. Translated, it gives CASSPRPSTDTQYF.

V and J are TRBV28 and TRBJ1-4; D unclear. Trimming left V 6 bases short and J 6 bases short, with 17 bases between. Per the germline V gene, CDR1 is MDHEN and CDR2 is SYDVKM. This CDR3 is built from 15 residues. This CDR3 reads CASRSPEGPHEKLFF. CDR3 nucleotide sequence: TGTGCCAGCAGGTCCCCCGAGGGCCCGCATGAAAAACTGTTTTTT.